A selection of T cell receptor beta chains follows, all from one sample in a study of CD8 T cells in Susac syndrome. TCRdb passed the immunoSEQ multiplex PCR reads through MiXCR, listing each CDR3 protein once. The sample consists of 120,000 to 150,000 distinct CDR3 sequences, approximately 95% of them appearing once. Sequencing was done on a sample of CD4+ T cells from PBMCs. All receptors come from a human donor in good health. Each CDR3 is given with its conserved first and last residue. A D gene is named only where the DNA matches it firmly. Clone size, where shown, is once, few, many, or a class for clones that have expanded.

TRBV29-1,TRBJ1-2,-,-,TGCAGCGAGACCTCATTAGGCAGCTACACCTTC,CSETSLGSYTF
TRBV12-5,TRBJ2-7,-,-,TGTGCTAGTGGTTCCCGGGACTCTTCCGAGCAGTACTTC,CASGSRDSSEQYF
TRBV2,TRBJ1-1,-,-,TGTGCCAGCACCATTACCGGGACGTCGAACACTGAAGCTTTCTTT,CASTITGTSNTEAFF
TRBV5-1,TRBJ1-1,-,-,TGCGCCAGCAGCCAGAACCGGGACCAAGAAGCTTTCTTT,CASSQNRDQEAFF
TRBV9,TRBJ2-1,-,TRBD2,TGTGCCAGCAGCGTTCTAGCGGGGGGGGATGAGCAGTTCTTC,CASSVLAGGDEQFF
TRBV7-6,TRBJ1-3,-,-,TGTGCCAGCAGCTTGTTATCGGACAACTCTGGAAACACCATATATTTT,CASSLLSDNSGNTIYF
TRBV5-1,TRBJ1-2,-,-,TGCGCCAGCAGCCTCCGGACAGCGGATGGCTACACCTTC,CASSLRTADGYTF
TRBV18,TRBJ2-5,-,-,TGTGCCAGCTCACCATCTGCGGGCGAAGAGACCCAGTACTTC,CASSPSAGEETQYF
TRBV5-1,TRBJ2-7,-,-,TGCGCCAGCAGCTCGAACAGGGTGCGCGAGCAGTACTTC,CASSSNRVREQYF
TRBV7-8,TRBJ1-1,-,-,TGTGCCAGCAGCACCTCACAGGCACGGAACACTGAAGCTTTCTTT,CASSTSQARNTEAFF
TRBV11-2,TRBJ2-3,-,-,TGTGCCAGCAGCTTTCCTATAAGCACAGATACGCAGTATTTT,CASSFPISTDTQYF
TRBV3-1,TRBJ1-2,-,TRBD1,TGTGCCAGCAGCCCCCGGACAGGGGGGATCTACGGCTACACCTTC,CASSPRTGGIYGYTF
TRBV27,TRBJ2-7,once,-,TGTGCCAGCAGTTCGAGGGGACCTTCCTACGAGCAGTACTTC,CASSSRGPSYEQYF
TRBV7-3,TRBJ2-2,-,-,TGTGCCAGCAGCTTATGGGACGGGGAGCTGTTTTTT,CASSLWDGELFF
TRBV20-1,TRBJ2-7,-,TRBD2,TGCAGTGCGCTCTCTAGCGGATTATACGAGCAGTACTTC,CSALSSGLYEQYF
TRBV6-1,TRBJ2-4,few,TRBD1,TGTGCCAGCACTCTTGGACAGGGGAGGAACATTCAGTACTTC,CASTLGQGRNIQYF
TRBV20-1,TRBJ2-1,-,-,TGCAGTGCTAGAGAAGCGGCCAATTCCTACAATGAGCAGTTCTTC,CSAREAANSYNEQFF
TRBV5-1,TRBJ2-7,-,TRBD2,TGCGCCAGCAGCTTGTACCTAGCGGGAGCCAACGAGCAGTACTTC,CASSLYLAGANEQYF
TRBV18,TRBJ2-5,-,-,TGTGCCAGCTCACCCGGGACGGAAGAGACCCAGTACTTC,CASSPGTEETQYF
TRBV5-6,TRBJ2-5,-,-,TGTGCCAGCAGCCCCCGGTTAATCCAAGAGACCCAGTACTTC,CASSPRLIQETQYF
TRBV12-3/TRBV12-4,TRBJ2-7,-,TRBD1,TGTGCCAGCAGTCCCAGGGGGCGAGCCGAGCAGTACTTC,CASSPRGRAEQYF
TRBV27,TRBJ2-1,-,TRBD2,TGTGCCAGCAGTTTAGTGACTAGCGGATACAATGAGCAGTTCTTC,CASSLVTSGYNEQFF
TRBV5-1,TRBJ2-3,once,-,TGCGCCAGCAGCTTAGGACAGCACAAAGACACAGATACGCAGTATTTT,CASSLGQHKDTDTQYF
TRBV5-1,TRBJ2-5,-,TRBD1,TGCGCCAGCAGCTGGGGACAGGGGATGGAAGAGACCCAGTACTTC,CASSWGQGMEETQYF
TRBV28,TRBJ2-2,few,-,TGTGCCAGCAGTTTCGGAGGGGCAAACACCGGGGAGCTGTTTTTT,CASSFGGANTGELFF
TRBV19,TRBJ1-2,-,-,TGTGCCAGTAGTATTACAGGGAGGGACGGCTACACCTTC,CASSITGRDGYTF
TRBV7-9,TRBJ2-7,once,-,TGTGCCAGCAGCCCAGGGTCCAATCTTCCCTACGAGCAGTACTTC,CASSPGSNLPYEQYF
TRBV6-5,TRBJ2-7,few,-,TGTGCCAGCAGTGACTCCTACGAGCAGTACTTC,CASSDSYEQYF
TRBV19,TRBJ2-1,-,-,TGTGCCAGTATTGGCGCGAGGGGGAATGGGGTAGGGGTTGAGCAGTTCTTC,CASIGARGNGVGVEQFF
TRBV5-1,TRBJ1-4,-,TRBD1,TGCGCCAGCAGCGTGGGACAGAATAATGAAAAACTGTTTTTT,CASSVGQNNEKLFF
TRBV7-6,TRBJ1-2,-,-,TGTGCCAGCAGTTCAGGACAGCGCGATGGCTACACCTTC,CASSSGQRDGYTF
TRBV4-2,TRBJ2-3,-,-,TGTGCCAGCAGCCAGACGGGAACGGCGCAGTATTTT,CASSQTGTAQYF
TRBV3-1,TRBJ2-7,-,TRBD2,TGTGCCAGCAGCCAAGATCGCGGGGTAGCGGGAGTCGAGCAGTACTTC,CASSQDRGVAGVEQYF
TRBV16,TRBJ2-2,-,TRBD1,TGTGCCAGCAGCCAATCGGGAAAAGGGGGCGCGGAGCTGTTTTTT,CASSQSGKGGAELFF
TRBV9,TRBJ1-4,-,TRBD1,TGTGCCAGCAGCGTATCGTCGGGACAGGGGCTCTCTAATGAAAAACTGTTTTTT,CASSVSSGQGLSNEKLFF
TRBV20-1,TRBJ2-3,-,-,TGCAGTGCTATGCCCGTGAGCCATACGCAGTATTTT,CSAMPVSHTQYF
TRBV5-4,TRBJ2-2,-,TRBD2,TGTGCCAGCAGCCACTTACTAGCGGGAGGAACCGGGGAGCTGTTTTTT,CASSHLLAGGTGELFF
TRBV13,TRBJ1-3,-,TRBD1,TGTGCCAGCAGCGACAGGGGATCCGGAAACACCATATATTTT,CASSDRGSGNTIYF
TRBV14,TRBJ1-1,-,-,TGTGCCAGCAGCCAAGGGGCGCGGACTGAAGCTTTCTTT,CASSQGARTEAFF